The clone carrying this T cell receptor (beta chain) was recorded many times. The investigators amplified TCR beta CDR3 regions from RNA transcripts. The HTBI set primed first-round TCR CDR3 RT-PCR. TCRdb processed the multiplex PCR reads anew with MiXCR; each CDR3 protein has one entry. The sample gives about 270,000 distinct CDR3 sequences, roughly 15% of which show up once; roughly 30% is in the top ten. The CDR3 runs 14 residues. The trim removed 8 bases at V and 5 bases at J, leaving 10 bases unmatched. From germline, CDR1 is SEHNR and CDR2 FQNEAQ (reference sequence). Sampled blood dates from first hyperthyroidism diagnosis, and it precedes any ophthalmopathy symptoms. The authors took PBMCs from about 9.5 ml fresh peripheral blood. The entry originates in a study of T cells in Graves' hyperthyroidism and ophthalmopathy.

The source material was blood. The chain recombines TRBV7-9 with TRBJ2-7; 9 bases match TRBD1. The sequence was obtained from a woman aged 45-65 years with Graves' hyperthyroidism that later progressed to Graves' ophthalmopathy. As DNA, the CDR3 is TGTGCCAGCTCCCTGGACAGGGGAAGTGACGAGCAGTACTTC. Residues: CASSLDRGSDEQYF.